A selection of T cell receptor beta chains follows, all from one sample in a study of blood T cell repertoires in COVID-19. The assay was immunoSEQ multiplex PCR, and TCRdb's table has in-frame clones only and misses some. This table holds about 230,000 clones, 85% to 90% found once. What was sequenced was peripheral blood. Source of these receptors: a man over 45 with COVID-19, enrolled during active disease. Both conserved end residues are part of each CDR3.

TRBV2	CASSEAGTGVEETQYF
TRBV27	CASSSLTSAFMNTEAFF
TRBV24-1	CATSEGTSGGLDTQYF
TRBV7-8	CASSSSRLAGGQGNEQFF
TRBV12-3/TRBV12-4	CASSPGGPTTLHF
TRBV4-2	CASSQANRPGQPNYGYTF
TRBV2	CASSVYFQETQYF
TRBV11-2	CASSLFPDRGETQYF
TRBV19	CASSIFRDNIPNQPQHF
TRBV6-5	CASSASRVVNGYTF